The 28 T cell receptor beta chains below all came from one sample that was sequenced in a study of cytomegalovirus exposure and HLA in healthy donors. Both 60 Vbeta primers and 13 Jbeta primers went into the PCR. Clones were read by immunoSEQ multiplex PCR, and TCRdb kept only the in-frame ones, dropping some. The data show about 200,000 clones, with around 80% seen just once and under 2% held by the top ten. Sequencing was performed on PBMCs. The receptors come from a man in his thirties or forties in good health and CMV-seronegative.

This chain joins TRBV6-5 and TRBJ1-5, with D possibly being TRBD1 (5 bases). CDR1 is MNHEY, CDR2 SVGAGI, per germline. V dropped 5 bases and J dropped 1 base, with 9 bases sitting between them. The CDR3 has 14 residues. The CDR3 here is CASSPDSSNQPQHF. The CDR3 DNA follows: TGTGCCAGCAGTCCAGACAGCAGCAATCAGCCCCAGCATTTT.

The chain is built from TRBV6-1 and TRBJ2-7, with 7 bases identical to TRBD1. V shed 10 bases and J 4 bases; nucleotides not matched to a gene: 1. This CDR3 is 10 amino acids long. The germline V gene has CDR1 MNHNS and CDR2 SASEGT. CDR3 sequence: CAIQGYEQYF. Here the CDR3 DNA reads TGTGCCATACAGGGGTACGAGCAGTACTTC.

The chain recombines TRBV2 with TRBJ2-7; 14 bases align to TRBD2. V lost 6 bases, J lost 2 bases, and 6 bases stayed unmatched. This CDR3 has 16 amino acids. CDR1 is SNHLY, CDR2 FYNNEI, per germline. DNA for the CDR3: TGTGCCAGCAGGGCCAGACTAGCGGGAGGGACCTACGAGCAGTACTTC. It translates to CASRARLAGGTYEQYF.

As DNA, the CDR3 is TGTGCCAGCAGCTTGTCAGCGGGACCTTACGAGCAGTACTTC. Translated, it gives CASSLSAGPYEQYF. The chain has TRBV7-6 and TRBJ2-7, with TRBD2 matching over 7 bases. Germline assignment: CDR1 SGHVS and CDR2 FNYEAQ. The CDR3 totals 14 residues. Germline trimming cut 3 bases from V and 4 bases from J; bases unmatched to any gene: 6.

The chain combines TRBV5-4 with TRBJ2-3; 9 positions agree with TRBD2. The CDR3 has 16 amino acids. Germline V lookup: CDR1 SGHNT, CDR2 YYREEE (reference sequence). The J segment lost 2 bases and the V segment lost 4 bases, leaving 8 bases of the junction unmatched. The CDR3 coding sequence is TGTGCCAGCAGCCCAAGGACTAGCGTGATCACAGATACGCAGTATTTT. As protein: CASSPRTSVITDTQYF. Together with reference TRBV5-4 and TRBJ2-3, the CDR3 gives the full variable domain: ETGVTQSPTHLIKTRGQQVTLRCSSQSGHNTVSWYQQALGQGPQFIFQYYREEENGRGNFPPRFSGLQFPNYSSELNVNALELDDSALYLCASSPRTSVITDTQYFGPGTRLTVL.

The genes are TRBV27 and TRBJ2-5; TRBD1 matches 9 bases. With 3 bases clipped from V and 6 bases from J, the junction kept 8 bases outside the gene matches. The CDR3 is made up of 15 amino acids. The germline CDR1 and CDR2 sequences are MNHEY and SMNVEV (reference sequence). The CDR3 loop is CASSFTTGGAKTQYF. CDR3 nucleotides: TGTGCCAGCAGTTTCACAACAGGGGGCGCAAAGACCCAGTACTTC.

This clone was counted a single time. V usage is TRBV27 and J usage is TRBJ2-7; D perhaps matches TRBD1 (5 bases). Trimming removed 6 bases from V and 4 bases from J, with 7 bases in between. The V gene's germline CDR1 is MNHEY and CDR2 SMNVEV (reference sequence). The CDR3 loop spans 11 amino acids. Here the CDR3 DNA reads TGTGCCAGCAGGGGGCAGTACGAGCAGTACTTC. Amino acids: CASRGQYEQYF.

This chain links TRBV19 with TRBJ2-6; 7 bases agree with TRBD1. Germline assignment: CDR1 LNHDA and CDR2 SQIVND (reference sequence). V was clipped by 10 bases and J by 0 bases; unmatched bases: 9. The length of the CDR3 is 16 residues. The CDR3 is CATEDRVISGANVLTF. The CDR3 DNA sequence: TGTGCCACTGAAGACAGGGTTATCTCTGGGGCCAACGTCCTGACTTTC.

The genes are TRBV5-6 and TRBJ2-3, with a weak D call TRBD1 (6 bases). V was pared by 4 bases and J by 3 bases, with 12 bases between. CDR1 SGHDT and CDR2 YYEEEE come from the germline V gene. The CDR3 length is 14 residues. CDR3 loop: CASSLWTVTDTQYF. DNA for the CDR3: TGTGCCAGCAGCCTTTGGACAGTTACAGATACGCAGTATTTT.

The chain employs TRBV7-2 and TRBJ1-2, with D maybe TRBD1 (5 bases). Between the trimmed V and J ends, which lost 2 bases and 8 bases, there was a span of 15 bases. Germline V lookup: CDR1 SGHTA, CDR2 FQGNSA. This CDR3 comprises 14 residues. The CDR3 is CASSLNGGAEGYTF. In DNA form, the CDR3 reads TGTGCCAGCAGCTTAAACGGCGGGGCGGAAGGCTACACCTTC. The full variable domain, rest sourced from reference TRBV7-2 and TRBJ1-2, is GAGVSQSPSNKVTEKGKDVELRCDPISGHTALYWYRQSLGQGLEFLIYFQGNSAPDKSGLPSDRFSAERTGGSVSTLTIQRTQQEDSAVYLCASSLNGGAEGYTFGSGTRLTVV.

The table lists this clone with many counts. This chain joins TRBV6-5 and TRBJ1-1; perhaps TRBD1 as D (6 bases). Looked up from germline, CDR1 is MNHEY and CDR2 is SVGAGI. The CDR3 is 13 amino acids. Trimming stripped 4 bases from V and 1 base from J, with 7 bases between. Here the CDR3 DNA reads TGTGCCAGCAGTTGGACAGAGAACACTGAAGCTTTCTTT. Encoded protein: CASSWTENTEAFF.

This clone was found a few times. The rearrangement links TRBV2 to TRBJ2-2, with D maybe TRBD1 (5 bases). The CDR3 loop spans 15 amino acids. Trimming took 10 bases from V and 0 from J, leaving 15 bases between them. Germline V CDR1 and CDR2: SNHLY, FYNNEI. The DNA for the CDR3 is TGTGCCACCGGAGTTGGACACACGAACACCGGGGAGCTGTTTTTT. It codes for CATGVGHTNTGELFF. The full variable domain, rest sourced from reference TRBV2 and TRBJ2-2, is EPEVTQTPSHQVTQMGQEVILRCVPISNHLYFYWYRQILGQKVEFLVSFYNNEISEKSEIFDDQFSVERPDGSNFTLKIRSTKLEDSAMYFCATGVGHTNTGELFFGEGSRLTVL.

This clone was seen only once. The chain uses TRBV11-2 and TRBJ1-1; D is uncertain. Trimming pared 6 bases from V and 0 bases from J, leaving 20 bases between. Per the germline V gene, CDR1 is SGHAT and CDR2 is FQNNGV. This CDR3 comprises 17 residues. The CDR3 bases are TGTGCCAGCAGATTCGGGAAACCCACCCTCATGAACACTGAAGCTTTCTTT. Translation gives CASRFGKPTLMNTEAFF.

The chain recombines TRBV9 with TRBJ2-1, with a possible D match to TRBD1 (5 bases). Germline V gene lookup returns CDR1 SGDLS and CDR2 YYNGEE. Trimming took 0 bases from V and 6 from J, leaving 7 bases between them. This CDR3 spans 13 amino acids. The CDR3 region is CASSVGRVNEQFF. The CDR3 DNA sequence: TGTGCCAGCAGCGTAGGCAGGGTCAATGAGCAGTTCTTC.

The CDR3: CATKTDRNQPQHF. CDR3 DNA: TGTGCCACGAAGACGGACAGGAATCAGCCCCAGCATTTT. The chain employs TRBV2 and TRBJ1-5; 7 bases are a match to TRBD1. The length of the CDR3 is 13 residues. Germline CDR1 and CDR2: SNHLY and FYNNEI. V was clipped by 10 bases and J by 4 bases; unmatched bases: 7.

This clone was counted only a few times. CDR3 in amino acids: CASTPGTGDYEQYF. CDR3 bases: TGTGCCAGCACCCCAGGGACAGGGGACTACGAGCAGTACTTC. V and J are TRBV2 and TRBJ2-7; 10 bases fit TRBD1. CDR3 size: 14 residues. Germline CDR1 SNHLY, CDR2 FYNNEI. Trimming took 7 bases from V and 3 from J; bases not matched to a gene: 6.

This clone was seen a few times. The CDR3 loop reads CARRLGAGEQFF. In DNA form, the CDR3 reads TGTGCCCGCCGTCTTGGGGCTGGTGAGCAGTTCTTC. The chain combines TRBV30 with TRBJ2-1; a possible D gene is TRBD1 (5 bases). The CDR3 runs to 12 residues. Germline V CDR1 and CDR2: GTSNPN, SVGIG (reference sequence). The V end lost 8 bases, the J end lost 9 bases, and 17 bases lay between the germline ends.

The chain recombines TRBV6-1 with TRBJ2-7; 8 nucleotides align to TRBD2. There are 14 residues in the CDR3. Germline V lookup: CDR1 MNHNS, CDR2 SASEGT. V gave up 7 bases and J gave up 0 bases; unmatched junction bases: 5. CDR3 sequence (DNA): TGTGCCAGCACCCTAGCGGGTACCTCCTACGAGCAGTACTTC. This codes for CASTLAGTSYEQYF.

V and J are TRBV19 and TRBJ2-7; D perhaps matches TRBD2 (7 bases). V was shortened by 5 bases and J by 2 bases, with 13 bases between the two germline ends. Germline CDR1 is LNHDA and CDR2 is SQIVND (reference sequence). The CDR3 loop spans 14 amino acids. DNA of the CDR3: TGTGCCAGTAGTGGGGGGGGCCTTCCCTACGAGCAGTACTTC. This sequence encodes CASSGGGLPYEQYF.

This rearrangement joins TRBV6-5 to TRBJ2-1, with unresolved D. The CDR3 has 12 amino acids. The germline V gene encodes CDR1 MNHEY and CDR2 SVGAGI. V was shortened by 2 bases and J by 10 bases, with 9 bases between the two germline ends. The DNA of the CDR3 is TGTGCCAGCAGTTACGACTGGAAGGAGCAGTTCTTC. Protein: CASSYDWKEQFF.

This chain connects TRBV7-9 to TRBJ1-2; 9 nucleotides align to TRBD1. The junction had 3 bases not matched to a gene; V was cut back by 5 bases and J by 5 bases. From germline, CDR1 is SEHNR and CDR2 FQNEAQ (reference sequence). The CDR3 is made up of 13 amino acids. The CDR3 bases are TGTGCCAGCAGCCCGGGGACAGGGTATGGCTACACCTTC. Translated, it gives CASSPGTGYGYTF.

V usage is TRBV6-5 and J usage is TRBJ2-3; the match to TRBD2 covers 9 bases. There are 15 residues in the CDR3. V lost 6 bases and J lost 2; bases outside the gene matches: 6. Germline V CDR1 and CDR2: MNHEY, SVGAGI. Written as DNA, the CDR3 is TGTGCCAGCAGCCCCGGGACTAGCCCCACAGATACGCAGTATTTT. Protein: CASSPGTSPTDTQYF.

V gene TRBV19 combines with J gene TRBJ2-5; tentative D call: TRBD1 (5 bases). The CDR3 is 15 amino acids. Germline lookup yields CDR1 LNHDA and CDR2 SQIVND (reference sequence). With 10 bases removed from V and 4 bases from J, the gap between germline ends came to 22 bases. Here the CDR3 DNA reads TGTGCCACATCCCGCCGACAGCAATGGGGAGAGACCCAGTACTTC. Translating it yields CATSRRQQWGETQYF.

This clone was detected a few times. This chain joins TRBV18 and TRBJ2-3; TRBD2 aligns across 8 bases. Looked up from germline, CDR1 is KGHSH and CDR2 is LQKENI. The length of the CDR3 is 16 residues. J was trimmed by 0 bases and V by 3 bases; bases with no gene match: 5. The CDR3 reads CASSPSLAGSTDTQYF. The CDR3 bases are TGTGCCAGCTCACCTTCCCTAGCGGGTAGCACAGATACGCAGTATTTT.

This clone occurred once. The rearrangement links TRBV7-6 to TRBJ2-3; tentatively, D is TRBD2 (6 bases). CDR1 is SGHVS, CDR2 FNYEAQ, per germline. V lost 5 bases and J 3 bases, leaving 21 bases between the germline ends. This CDR3 is 17 amino acids long. The CDR3 region is CASSLGSRLVKTDTQYF. CDR3 DNA sequence: TGTGCCAGCAGCCTAGGGTCGCGACTAGTTAAAACAGATACGCAGTATTTT.

This chain uses TRBV5-4 with TRBJ2-6, with 12 bases matching TRBD1. There are 17 residues in the CDR3. The trim removed 3 bases at V and 2 bases at J, leaving 3 bases unmatched. Germline loops: CDR1 SGHNT, CDR2 YYREEE (reference sequence). CDR3 protein: CASSSGTGGAGANVLTF. Written as DNA, the CDR3 is TGTGCCAGCAGCTCCGGGACAGGGGGCGCTGGGGCCAACGTCCTGACTTTC.

The V call is TRBV15, the J call TRBJ2-2; the match to TRBD2 covers 12 bases. From germline, CDR1 is LNHNV and CDR2 YYDKDF (reference sequence). The junction had 5 bases not matched to a gene; V was cut back by 5 bases and J by 4 bases. This CDR3 has 16 amino acids. CDR3 loop: CATSARTSGITGELFF. In DNA, the CDR3 is TGTGCCACCAGCGCCCGGACTAGCGGGATCACCGGGGAGCTGTTTTTT.

In this sample, this clone turned up once. V and J are TRBV19 and TRBJ2-2; the match to TRBD2 covers 8 bases. The CDR3 is 16 amino acids. The germline gives CDR1 LNHDA, CDR2 SQIVND (reference sequence). The V gene end was trimmed by 1 base and the J gene end by 3 bases; junction bases not matched to a gene: 4. CDR3 sequence (DNA): TGTGCCAGTAGTATAGGCGGGGGGTTGGACACCGGGGAGCTGTTTTTT. This sequence encodes CASSIGGGLDTGELFF.